This T cell receptor (beta chain) was retrieved from a study of T cell responses to AZD1222 COVID-19 vaccine. From germline, CDR1 is MDHEN and CDR2 SYDVKM. V was pared by 2 bases and J by 6 bases, with 17 bases between. The CDR3 has 17 amino acids. Sequencing was performed with immunoSEQ multiplex PCR; in TCRdb, only in-frame clones are kept and a portion is missing. The sample has under 100,000 clones; 70% to 90% are singletons. The sample consisted of peripheral blood, taken on day 0 of AZD1222 vaccination. V usage is TRBV28 and J usage is TRBJ1-6, with a tentative D call TRBD1 (6 bases). The source is an adult in good health. For the CDR3, the DNA is TGTGCCAGCAGTTTACGAGTATTCCCCAGGGGTAATTCACCCCTCCACTTT. Its translation: CASSLRVFPRGNSPLHF.